The 25 T cell receptor beta chains given below trace back to one sample, sequenced in a study of cytomegalovirus exposure and HLA in healthy donors. 60 Vbeta and 13 Jbeta primers were used in PCR. Sequenced by immunoSEQ multiplex PCR; TCRdb stores in-frame clones only, minus some. The repertoire has approximately 110,000 clones, 60% to 85% of them found once; the top ten carry roughly 5%. Sequenced sample: PBMCs. The receptors stem from a female donor in good health and CMV-seropositive.

V is TRBV19 and J is TRBJ2-5; 8 nucleotides match TRBD1. CDR1 LNHDA and CDR2 SQIVND come from the germline V gene (reference sequence). The V segment lost 6 bases and the J segment 2 bases; nucleotides outside the gene matches: 11. The CDR3 extends over 16 amino acids. As DNA, the CDR3 is TGTGCCAGTAGCCCAAGAATACAGGGGGGACAAGAGACCCAGTACTTC. The encoded protein is CASSPRIQGGQETQYF.

This rearrangement joins TRBV23-1 to TRBJ2-5, with TRBD1 matching 7 bases. The DNA end is more similar to TRBJ2-7, so the J call may be wrong. TRBV23-1 is treated as an ORF (open reading frame) with a function not yet certain. The length of the CDR3 is 15 residues. The CDR3 loop reads CASSQMGQRPYEQYF. The CDR3 DNA reads as TGCGCCAGCAGTCAAATGGGACAGAGACCTTACGAGCAGTACTTC.

J is TRBJ2-1 and V is TRBV27, with 8 bases identical to TRBD1. The CDR3 totals 16 residues. Trimming removed 6 bases from V and 10 bases from J; junction bases left unmatched: 17. From germline, CDR1 is MNHEY and CDR2 SMNVEV (reference sequence). In DNA, the CDR3 is TGTGCCAGCAGCCGCACCGGACAGGGCCTCCCCCGGGAGCAGTTCTTC. The encoded protein is CASSRTGQGLPREQFF.

J is TRBJ2-2 and V is TRBV18, with D possibly matching TRBD1 (6 bases). Germline CDR1 and CDR2: KGHSH and LQKENI. V was shortened by 3 bases and J by 4 bases, with 18 bases between the two germline ends. The CDR3 has 17 residues. The CDR3 spells CASSPPIADSSTGELFF. As DNA, the CDR3 is TGTGCCAGCTCACCCCCAATTGCGGACAGCAGCACCGGGGAGCTGTTTTTT.

The chain has TRBV6-4 and TRBJ2-1; 11 nucleotides line up with TRBD2. The CDR3 length is 13 residues. J lost 8 bases, V lost 4 bases, and 1 base had no gene match. Germline V CDR1 and CDR2: MRHNA, SNTAGT. For the CDR3, the DNA is TGTGCCAGCAGTGTTAGCGGGAGGGATGAGCAGTTCTTC. It encodes CASSVSGRDEQFF.

This clone was seen only once. The rearrangement uses TRBV7-9 and TRBJ2-3, with 11 bases lining up with TRBD2. Germline loops: CDR1 SEHNR, CDR2 FQNEAQ (reference sequence). V dropped 4 bases and J dropped 2; count of bases not matched to a gene: 5. This CDR3 has 16 residues. The CDR3: CASSYLAGGLTDTQYF. The CDR3 nucleotides are TGTGCCAGCAGCTACCTAGCGGGGGGCCTCACAGATACGCAGTATTTT.

This clone showed up just once. The rearrangement uses TRBV2 and TRBJ2-5; no firm D call. Trimming stripped 4 bases from V and 2 bases from J, with 8 bases between. The CDR3 runs to 13 residues. Germline V gives CDR1 SNHLY, CDR2 FYNNEI. DNA of the CDR3: TGTGCCAGCAGTGGGAGTCAACAAGAGACCCAGTACTTC. Translating gives CASSGSQQETQYF. The variable domain in full, with the rest retrieved from reference TRBV2 and TRBJ2-5, is EPEVTQTPSHQVTQMGQEVILRCVPISNHLYFYWYRQILGQKVEFLVSFYNNEISEKSEIFDDQFSVERPDGSNFTLKIRSTKLEDSAMYFCASSGSQQETQYFGPGTRLLVL.

The chain carries TRBV6-5 and TRBJ2-4; the D gene is possibly TRBD1 (6 bases). The V gene's germline CDR1 is MNHEY and CDR2 SVGAGI. Trimming removed 8 bases from V and 1 base from J, with 12 bases in between. The CDR3 consists of 14 residues. CDR3 sequence reads: CASATTGAKNIQYF. CDR3 coding DNA: TGTGCCAGCGCCACCACAGGGGCCAAAAACATTCAGTACTTC.

The sample holds one count of this clone. V usage is TRBV7-8 and J usage is TRBJ2-1; possible D gene TRBD1, 5 bases. Trimming removed 1 base from V and 5 bases from J, with 15 bases in between. Looked up from germline, CDR1 is SGHVS and CDR2 is FQNEAQ. The CDR3 contains 16 residues. CDR3 DNA: TGTGCCAGCAGCTTAGGGCGCCTGACAGCTAACAATGAGCAGTTCTTC. It translates to CASSLGRLTANNEQFF.

A few counts support this clone. V and J are TRBV5-1 and TRBJ2-7; D not resolved. The germline CDR1 and CDR2 sequences are SGHRS and YFSETQ. V was pared by 4 bases and J by 3 bases, with 5 bases between. The CDR3 is 11 residues long. CDR3 amino acids: CASSDNYEQYF. As DNA, the CDR3 is TGCGCCAGCAGCGACAACTACGAGCAGTACTTC.

CDR3 in amino acids: CASSLGQGATNEKLFF. CDR3 nucleotides: TGCGCCAGCAGCTTGGGACAGGGGGCAACTAATGAAAAACTGTTTTTT. The rearrangement uses TRBV5-1 and TRBJ1-4; 9 bases agree with TRBD1. The CDR3 runs to 16 residues. V lost 0 bases to trimming and J lost 0 bases; unmatched junction nucleotides: 0. Germline V gives CDR1 SGHRS, CDR2 YFSETQ.

This clone was seen just once. This chain connects TRBV7-2 to TRBJ1-2; tentatively, D is TRBD1 (6 bases). V lost 5 bases to trimming and J lost 0 bases, with 10 bases between them. This CDR3 contains 14 residues. CDR1 and CDR2 from the germline V gene are SGHTA and FQGNSA. CDR3 coding DNA: TGTGCCAGCAGCACGTGGACAGCTAACTATGGCTACACCTTC. Translated, it gives CASSTWTANYGYTF.

The chain couples TRBV5-1 to TRBJ2-7; 8 bases are a match to TRBD1. The CDR3 sequence is 15 residues long. The germline V gene has CDR1 SGHRS and CDR2 YFSETQ. Trimming took 4 bases from V and 0 from J; bases not matched to a gene: 6. DNA of the CDR3: TGCGCCAGCAGCGCCGACAGGGGACCCTCCTACGAGCAGTACTTC. Residues: CASSADRGPSYEQYF.

The gene calls are TRBV10-1 and TRBJ2-4; the D is unclear. V gave up 4 bases and J gave up 9 bases, with 13 bases separating them. The CDR3 loop spans 13 amino acids. The germline V gene encodes CDR1 WNHNN and CDR2 SYGVQD (reference sequence). The CDR3 sequence: CASSGRGSGIQYF. CDR3 DNA: TGCGCCAGCAGTGGCCGAGGATCGGGCATTCAGTACTTC.

This clone was detected only once. Here the CDR3 reads CASSMGGASPDTQYF. The CDR3 DNA reads TGTGCCAGCAGCATGGGGGGGGCTTCCCCAGATACGCAGTATTTT. The chain employs TRBV9 and TRBJ2-3; D is perhaps TRBD2 (7 bases). This CDR3 comprises 15 residues. V lost 4 bases and J 4 bases, leaving 16 bases between the germline ends. Germline V CDR1 and CDR2: SGDLS, YYNGEE.

This chain links TRBV6-1 with TRBJ1-5; 11 positions agree with TRBD1. After removal of 6 bases from V and 5 bases from J, the junction contained 0 bases not matched to a gene. Germline CDR1 reads MNHNS; CDR2 reads SASEGT. CDR3 length: 13 amino acids. The DNA of the CDR3 is TGTGCCAGCAGGGACAGGGGGCATCAGCCCCAGCATTTT. This sequence encodes CASRDRGHQPQHF.

This chain uses TRBV12-5 with TRBJ1-1, with D possibly TRBD1 on 6 matching bases. The V gene lost 6 bases and the J gene lost 0 bases, with 20 bases spanning the gap. The CDR3 sequence is 17 residues long. Germline V lookup: CDR1 LGHNT, CDR2 FRNRAP. The CDR3 loop reads CASGRGGQREMNTEAFF. The CDR3 nucleotides read TGTGCTAGTGGGAGGGGGGGACAACGGGAGATGAACACTGAAGCTTTCTTT.

The chain is built from TRBV27 and TRBJ1-2; tentative D call: TRBD1 (6 bases). Per germline, CDR1 MNHEY and CDR2 SMNVEV (reference sequence). V was trimmed by 2 bases and J by 4 bases, leaving 8 bases between them. This CDR3 spans 13 amino acids. The CDR3 nucleotides are TGTGCCAGCAGTTTACGACAGGCCTATGGCTACACCTTC. It encodes CASSLRQAYGYTF.

This rearrangement joins TRBV7-6 to TRBJ2-5; 14 bases line up with TRBD2. The germline gives CDR1 SGHVS, CDR2 FNYEAQ. Unmatched junction bases numbered 1, after V lost 3 bases and J lost 4 bases. There are 15 residues in the CDR3. CDR3 bases: TGTGCCAGCAGCTTCGGACTAGCGGGGGGAGAGACCCAGTACTTC. Amino acids: CASSFGLAGGETQYF.

This clone has only a few counts. The chain employs TRBV2 and TRBJ1-1, with D possibly matching TRBD1 (5 bases). This CDR3 region has 13 residues. V was cut by 2 bases and J by 6 bases, with 10 bases left in between. Per germline, CDR1 SNHLY and CDR2 FYNNEI. As DNA, the CDR3 is TGTGCCAGCAGTGAACAGGGCTTGTCTGAAGCTTTCTTT. Translated: CASSEQGLSEAFF. The full variable domain, its missing parts supplied by reference TRBV2 and TRBJ1-1, is EPEVTQTPSHQVTQMGQEVILRCVPISNHLYFYWYRQILGQKVEFLVSFYNNEISEKSEIFDDQFSVERPDGSNFTLKIRSTKLEDSAMYFCASSEQGLSEAFFGQGTRLTVV.

This clone appeared a single time. The chain employs TRBV7-8 and TRBJ2-1; 8 positions match TRBD2. V gave up 5 bases and J gave up 9 bases; unmatched junction bases: 15. This CDR3 spans 16 amino acids. The V gene's germline CDR1 is SGHVS and CDR2 FQNEAQ. CDR3 protein: CASSPAGTRRSVEQFF. CDR3 in DNA: TGTGCCAGCAGCCCGGCCGGGACTAGGAGGAGTGTTGAGCAGTTCTTC.

As regards this clone: One junction end does not reproduce the germline sequence, and a read error may be involved. The chain links TRBV28 to TRBJ1-2; a weak D match, TRBD1 (5 bases). Looked up from germline, CDR1 is MDHEN and CDR2 is SYDVKM. CDR3 length: 15 amino acids. The CDR3 nucleotides are TGTGCCAGCAATTTAGTCTCCGGGGGACTTTATGGCTACACCTTC. Protein: CASNLVSGGLYGYTF.

The chain has TRBV7-3 and TRBJ2-6, with D maybe TRBD1 (6 bases). Germline V gene data show CDR1 as SGHTA and CDR2 as FQGTGA. The CDR3 runs 20 residues. Trimming took off 5 bases at V and 0 bases at J, with 23 bases between the two ends. DNA for the CDR3: TGTGCCAGCAGCCTCCTCCCCCTACAGGGTGGAAGCTCTGGGGCCAACGTCCTGACTTTC. Translated: CASSLLPLQGGSSGANVLTF. Supplemented by reference TRBV7-3 and TRBJ2-6, the full variable domain reads GAGVSQTPSNKVTEKGKYVELRCDPISGHTALYWYRQSLGQGPEFLIYFQGTGAADDSGLPNDRFFAVRPEGSVSTLKIQRTERGDSAVYLCASSLLPLQGGSSGANVLTFGAGSRLTVL.

This sequence joins TRBV30 and TRBJ2-1; 10 bases are shared with TRBD2. With 2 bases clipped from V and 2 bases from J, the junction kept 0 bases outside the gene matches. The CDR3 contains 14 residues. CDR1 GTSNPN and CDR2 SVGIG come from the germline V gene (reference sequence). The CDR3 DNA follows: TGTGCCTGGAGTCTAGCGGGAGCCTACAATGAGCAGTTCTTC. This gives the protein CAWSLAGAYNEQFF. Combining the CDR3 with reference TRBV30 and TRBJ2-1 gives the whole variable domain SQTIHQWPATLVQPVGSPLSLECTVEGTSNPNLYWYRQAAGRGLQLLFYSVGIGQISSEVPQNLSASRPQDRQFILSSKKLLLSDSGFYLCAWSLAGAYNEQFFGPGTRLTVL.

The chain has TRBV7-9 and TRBJ1-4, with D possibly matching TRBD1 (6 bases). Germline-derived CDR1 and CDR2 are SEHNR and FQNEAQ (reference sequence). V lost 3 bases to trimming and J lost 4 bases, with 18 bases between them. The CDR3 runs to 17 residues. The CDR3 bases are TGTGCCAGCAGCTTTAGTGCCCCAGGGGCGCGTAATGAAAAACTGTTTTTT. Translating it yields CASSFSAPGARNEKLFF.